This T cell receptor beta chain was found in a study of regulatory T cells in long-lasting Graves disease. Time point defined: newly diagnosed GD, antithyroid drugs for less than 3 months. Extracted PBMC RNA gave rise to the TCR library. Many counts were recorded for this clonotype. Construction of the TCR beta libraries employed iRepertoire HTBI primers in conjunction with Arm-PCR of CDR3 regions. MiXCR, applied by TCRdb to the multiplex PCR reads, yields one record per CDR3 protein. The data show hundreds of thousands of distinct CDR3 sequences, about 15% seen once. V shed 2 bases and J shed 10 bases, with 15 bases lying between them. Germline CDR1 and CDR2: MDHEN and SYDVKM. The CDR3 spans 14 residues. The sample was also linked to a second study, of T cells in Graves' hyperthyroidism and ophthalmopathy. From that second work: The hyperthyroidism was newly diagnosed and had lasted under 2 months; the patients were aged 18 to 65. Most clonotypes expanded in the thyroid (above 0.001) were also present in blood.

The sequence was obtained from a woman aged 40 to 55 with Graves disease. This chain connects TRBV28 to TRBJ2-1, with a possible D match to TRBD1 (6 bases). The sequencing here drew on peripheral blood mononuclear cells (PBMCs), taken at new diagnosis, from a patient treated with antithyroid drugs. The CDR3 nucleotides are TGTGCCAGCAGTTTAAGGGGGTTTTGGGTGGAGCAGTTCTTC. Its translation: CASSLRGFWVEQFF. The variable domain in full, completed from reference TRBV28 and TRBJ2-1, reads DVKVTQSSRYLVKRTGEKVFLECVQDMDHENMFWYRQDPGLGLRLIYFSYDVKMKEKGDIPEGYSVSREKKERFSLILESASTNQTSMYLCASSLRGFWVEQFFGPGTRLTVL.